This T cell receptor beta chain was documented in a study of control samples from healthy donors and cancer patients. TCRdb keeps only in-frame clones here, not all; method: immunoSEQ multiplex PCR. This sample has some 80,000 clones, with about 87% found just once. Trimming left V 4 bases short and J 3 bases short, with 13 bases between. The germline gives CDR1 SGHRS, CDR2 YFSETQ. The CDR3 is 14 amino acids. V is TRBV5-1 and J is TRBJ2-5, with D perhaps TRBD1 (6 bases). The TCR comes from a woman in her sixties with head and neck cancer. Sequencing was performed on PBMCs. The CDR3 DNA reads TGCGCCAGCAGCCAGGAAGGGGGAAAAGAGACCCAGTACTTC. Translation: CASSQEGGKETQYF.